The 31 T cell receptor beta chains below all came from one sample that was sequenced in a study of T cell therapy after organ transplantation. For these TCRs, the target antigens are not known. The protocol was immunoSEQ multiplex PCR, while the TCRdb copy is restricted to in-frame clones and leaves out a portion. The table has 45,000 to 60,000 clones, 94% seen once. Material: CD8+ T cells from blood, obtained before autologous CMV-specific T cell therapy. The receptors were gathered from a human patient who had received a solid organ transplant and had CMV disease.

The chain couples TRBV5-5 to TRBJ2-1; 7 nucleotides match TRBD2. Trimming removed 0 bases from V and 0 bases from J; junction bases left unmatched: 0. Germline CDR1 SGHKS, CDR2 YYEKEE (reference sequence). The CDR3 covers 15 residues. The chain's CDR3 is CASSLGGGSYNEQFF. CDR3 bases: TGTGCCAGCAGCTTGGGCGGGGGCTCCTACAATGAGCAGTTCTTC.

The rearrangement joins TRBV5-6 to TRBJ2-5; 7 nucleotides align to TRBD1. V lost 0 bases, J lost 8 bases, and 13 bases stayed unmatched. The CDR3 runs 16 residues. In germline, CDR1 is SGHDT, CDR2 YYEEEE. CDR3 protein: CASSLVDRETLLTQYF. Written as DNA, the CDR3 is TGTGCCAGCAGCTTGGTAGACAGGGAGACTCTCTTAACCCAGTACTTC.

The CDR3 loop is CATSYGTGFNEQFF. CDR3 DNA: TGTGCCACCAGCTACGGGACAGGGTTCAATGAGCAGTTCTTC. The chain employs TRBV15 and TRBJ2-1; TRBD1 agrees at 9 bases. The V and J ends lost 5 bases and 6 bases, in that order; junction bases with no gene match: 5. Germline-derived CDR1 and CDR2 are LNHNV and YYDKDF (reference sequence). The CDR3 extends over 14 amino acids. Supplemented by reference TRBV15 and TRBJ2-1, the full variable domain reads DAMVIQNPRYQVTQFGKPVTLSCSQTLNHNVMYWYQQKSSQAPKLLFHYYDKDFNNEADTPDNFQSRRPNTSFCFLDIRSPGLGDTAMYLCATSYGTGFNEQFFGPGTRLTVL.

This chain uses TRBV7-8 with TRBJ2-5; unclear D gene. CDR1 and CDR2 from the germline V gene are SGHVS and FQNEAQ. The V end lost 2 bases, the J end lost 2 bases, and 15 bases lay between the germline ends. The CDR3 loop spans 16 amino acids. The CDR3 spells CASSLPQRAVQETQYF. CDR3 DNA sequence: TGTGCCAGCAGCTTACCACAAAGGGCGGTTCAAGAGACCCAGTACTTC.

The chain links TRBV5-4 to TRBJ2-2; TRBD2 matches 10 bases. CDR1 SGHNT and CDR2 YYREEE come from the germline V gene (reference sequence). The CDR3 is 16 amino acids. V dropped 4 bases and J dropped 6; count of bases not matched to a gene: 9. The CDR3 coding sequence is TGTGCCAGCAGCGCGGCCCGCAGCGGGGGGGCCGGGGAGCTGTTTTTT. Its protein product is CASSAARSGGAGELFF. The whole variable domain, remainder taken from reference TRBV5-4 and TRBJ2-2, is ETGVTQSPTHLIKTRGQQVTLRCSSQSGHNTVSWYQQALGQGPQFIFQYYREEENGRGNFPPRFSGLQFPNYSSELNVNALELDDSALYLCASSAARSGGAGELFFGEGSRLTVL.

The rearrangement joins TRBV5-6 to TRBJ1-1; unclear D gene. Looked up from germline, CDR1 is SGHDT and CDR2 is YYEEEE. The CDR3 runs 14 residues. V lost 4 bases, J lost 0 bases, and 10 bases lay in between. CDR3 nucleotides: TGTGCCAGCAGCCCAGGACCGGTGAACACTGAAGCTTTCTTT. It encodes CASSPGPVNTEAFF.

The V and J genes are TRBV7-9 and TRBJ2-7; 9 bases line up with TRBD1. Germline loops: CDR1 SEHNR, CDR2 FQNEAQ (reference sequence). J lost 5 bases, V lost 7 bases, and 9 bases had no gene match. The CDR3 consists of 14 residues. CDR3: CASMPGTGYDEQYF. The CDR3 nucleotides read TGTGCCAGCATGCCCGGGACAGGGTACGACGAGCAGTACTTC.

The CDR3 loop is CATSTQDPRATEAFF. The CDR3 nucleotides read TGTGCCACCAGTACTCAGGACCCCCGAGCTACTGAAGCTTTCTTT. The chain couples TRBV15 to TRBJ1-1; D not certain. The length of the CDR3 is 15 residues. Per the germline V gene, CDR1 is LNHNV and CDR2 is YYDKDF (reference sequence). V lost 6 bases, J lost 5 bases, and 19 bases lay in between.

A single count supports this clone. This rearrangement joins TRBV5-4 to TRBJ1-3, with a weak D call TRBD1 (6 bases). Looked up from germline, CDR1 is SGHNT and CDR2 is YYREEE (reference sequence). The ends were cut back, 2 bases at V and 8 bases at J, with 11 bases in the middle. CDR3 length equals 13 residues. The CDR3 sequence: CASSFAKGDTIYF. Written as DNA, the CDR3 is TGTGCCAGCAGCTTCGCCAAGGGGGACACCATATATTTT.

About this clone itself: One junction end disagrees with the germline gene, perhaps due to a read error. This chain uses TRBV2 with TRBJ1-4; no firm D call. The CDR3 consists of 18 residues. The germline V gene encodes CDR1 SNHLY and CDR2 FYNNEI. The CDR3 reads CAGSPRSLFGTTNEKLFF. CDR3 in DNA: TGTGCCGGCAGCCCTAGGTCCCTCTTCGGAACAACTAATGAAAAACTGTTTTTT.

CDR3 nucleotide sequence: TGTGCCAGCAGCCCAGGACTAGCGGAGGCGCAGGACATTCAGTACTTC. Amino acid sequence: CASSPGLAEAQDIQYF. V is TRBV4-2 and J is TRBJ2-4; 10 bases agree with TRBD2. Per germline, CDR1 LGHNA and CDR2 YNFKEQ. The V segment lost 4 bases and the J segment 8 bases; nucleotides outside the gene matches: 11. This CDR3 comprises 16 residues.

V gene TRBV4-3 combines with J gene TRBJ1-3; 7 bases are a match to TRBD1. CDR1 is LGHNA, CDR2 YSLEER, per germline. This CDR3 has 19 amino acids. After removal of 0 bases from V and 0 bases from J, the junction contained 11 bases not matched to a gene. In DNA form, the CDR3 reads TGCGCCAGCAGCCAAGACCTCGGGACAGAGCAATTCTCTGGAAACACCATATATTTT. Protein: CASSQDLGTEQFSGNTIYF.

The CDR3 nucleotides are TGTGCCAGTAACGCGGGGATATTTTACAATGAGCAGTTCTTC. Protein product: CASNAGIFYNEQFF. V gene TRBV19 combines with J gene TRBJ2-1; D possibly corresponds to TRBD2 (6 bases). The CDR3 covers 14 residues. Germline loops: CDR1 LNHDA, CDR2 SQIVND (reference sequence). V lost 7 bases, J lost 4 bases, and 14 bases lay in between.

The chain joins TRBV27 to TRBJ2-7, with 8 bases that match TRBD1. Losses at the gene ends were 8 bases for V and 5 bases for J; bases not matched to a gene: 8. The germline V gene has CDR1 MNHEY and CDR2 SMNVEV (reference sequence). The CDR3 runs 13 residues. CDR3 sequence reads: CASPWTGYDEQYF. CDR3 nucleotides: TGTGCCAGCCCGTGGACAGGGTACGACGAGCAGTACTTC.

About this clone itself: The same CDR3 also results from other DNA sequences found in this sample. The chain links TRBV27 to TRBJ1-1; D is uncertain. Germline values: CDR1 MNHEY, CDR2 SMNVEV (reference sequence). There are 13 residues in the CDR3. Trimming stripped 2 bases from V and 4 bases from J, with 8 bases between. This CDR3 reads CASSLGGATEAFF. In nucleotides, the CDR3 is TGTGCCAGCAGTTTAGGTGGAGCCACTGAAGCTTTCTTT.

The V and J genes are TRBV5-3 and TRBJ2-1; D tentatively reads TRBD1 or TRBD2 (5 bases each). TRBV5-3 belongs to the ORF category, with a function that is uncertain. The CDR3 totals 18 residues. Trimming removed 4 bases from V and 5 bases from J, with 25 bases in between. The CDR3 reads CARSNNPGPDVEDNEQFF. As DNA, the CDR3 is TGTGCCAGAAGCAACAACCCGGGGCCCGACGTTGAAGACAATGAGCAGTTCTTC.

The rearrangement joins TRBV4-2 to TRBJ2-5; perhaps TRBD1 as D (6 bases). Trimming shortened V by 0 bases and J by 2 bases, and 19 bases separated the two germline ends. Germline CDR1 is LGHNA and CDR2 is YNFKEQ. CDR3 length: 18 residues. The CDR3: CASSQESGPRQVQETQYF. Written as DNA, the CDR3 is TGTGCCAGCAGCCAAGAGTCCGGCCCCAGACAGGTACAAGAGACCCAGTACTTC.

Here the CDR3 DNA reads TGTGCCAGCAGCTTAGAGGGACTGGCCTACGAGCAGTACTTC. This codes for CASSLEGLAYEQYF. J is TRBJ2-7 and V is TRBV7-9; weak D call: TRBD2 (6 bases). Looked up from germline, CDR1 is SEHNR and CDR2 is FQNEAQ (reference sequence). The CDR3 consists of 14 residues. V shed 1 base and J shed 2 bases, with 9 bases lying between them. The whole variable domain, remainder taken from reference TRBV7-9 and TRBJ2-7, is DTGVSQNPRHKITKRGQNVTFRCDPISEHNRLYWYRQTLGQGPEFLTYFQNEAQLEKSRLLSDRFSAERPKGSFSTLEIQRTEQGDSAMYLCASSLEGLAYEQYFGPGTRLTVT.

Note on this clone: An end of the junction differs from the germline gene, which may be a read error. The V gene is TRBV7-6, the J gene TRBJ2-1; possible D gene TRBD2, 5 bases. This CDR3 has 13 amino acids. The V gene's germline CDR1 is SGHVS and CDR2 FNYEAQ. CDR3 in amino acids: CATSGSPGNEQFF. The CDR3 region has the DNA TGTGCCACCAGCGGAAGCCCTGGCAATGAGCAGTTCTTC.

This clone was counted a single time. CDR3 loop: CASSLGSWTEQFF. Here the CDR3 DNA reads TGTGCCAGCAGCTTAGGGTCCTGGACTGAGCAGTTCTTC. This chain links TRBV7-8 with TRBJ2-1, with D hard to call. CDR3 length: 13 amino acids. In germline, CDR1 is SGHVS, CDR2 FQNEAQ. V was trimmed by 1 base and J by 9 bases, leaving 10 bases between them.

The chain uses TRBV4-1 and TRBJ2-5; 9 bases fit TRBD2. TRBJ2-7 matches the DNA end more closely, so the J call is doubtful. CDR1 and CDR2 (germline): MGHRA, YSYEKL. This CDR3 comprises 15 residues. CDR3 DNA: TGCGCCAGCAGCCAAGTGGTAGCGGGGGACTACGAGCAGTACTTC. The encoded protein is CASSQVVAGDYEQYF.

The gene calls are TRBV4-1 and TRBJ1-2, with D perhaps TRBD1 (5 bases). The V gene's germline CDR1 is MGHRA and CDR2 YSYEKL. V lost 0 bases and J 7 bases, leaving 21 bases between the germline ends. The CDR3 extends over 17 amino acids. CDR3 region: CASSQDLGQGHSVGYTF. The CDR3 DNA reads TGCGCCAGCAGCCAAGATCTGGGTCAGGGCCACTCGGTTGGCTACACCTTC.

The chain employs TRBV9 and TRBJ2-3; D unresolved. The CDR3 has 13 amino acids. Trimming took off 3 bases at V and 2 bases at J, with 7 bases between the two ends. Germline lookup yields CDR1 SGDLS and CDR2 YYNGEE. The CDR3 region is CASSARATDTQYF. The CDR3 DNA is TGTGCCAGCAGCGCCCGGGCCACAGATACGCAGTATTTT.

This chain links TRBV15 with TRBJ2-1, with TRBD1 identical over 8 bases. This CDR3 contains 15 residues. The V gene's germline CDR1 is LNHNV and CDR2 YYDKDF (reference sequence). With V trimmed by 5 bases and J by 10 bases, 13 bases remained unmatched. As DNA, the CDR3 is TGTGCCACCAGCGGAGGACAGGGCGAGACAGACGAGCAGTTCTTC. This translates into CATSGGQGETDEQFF.

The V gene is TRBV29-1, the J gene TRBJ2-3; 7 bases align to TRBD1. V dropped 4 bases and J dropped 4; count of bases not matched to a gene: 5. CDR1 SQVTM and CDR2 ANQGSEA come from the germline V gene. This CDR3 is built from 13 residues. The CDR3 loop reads CSVVRGPADTQYF. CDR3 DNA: TGCAGCGTTGTGAGGGGGCCGGCAGATACGCAGTATTTT.

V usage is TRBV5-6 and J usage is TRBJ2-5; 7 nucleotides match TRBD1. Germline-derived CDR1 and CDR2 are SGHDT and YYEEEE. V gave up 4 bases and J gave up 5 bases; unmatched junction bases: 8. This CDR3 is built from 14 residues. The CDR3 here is CASSPRQGWETQYF. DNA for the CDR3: TGTGCCAGCAGCCCACGACAGGGTTGGGAGACCCAGTACTTC.

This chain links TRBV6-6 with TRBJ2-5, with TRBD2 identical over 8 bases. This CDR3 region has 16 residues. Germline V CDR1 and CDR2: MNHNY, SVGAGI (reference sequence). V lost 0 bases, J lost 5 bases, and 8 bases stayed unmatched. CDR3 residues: CASSYSTGGAGETQYF. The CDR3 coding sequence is TGTGCCAGCAGTTACTCGACCGGGGGGGCCGGTGAGACCCAGTACTTC.

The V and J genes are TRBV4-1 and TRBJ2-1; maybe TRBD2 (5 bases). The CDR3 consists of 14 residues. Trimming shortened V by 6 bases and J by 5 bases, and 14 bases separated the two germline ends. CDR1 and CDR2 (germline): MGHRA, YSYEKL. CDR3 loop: CASSQSGRNNEQFF. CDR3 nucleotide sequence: TGCGCCAGCAGTCAAAGCGGTCGGAACAATGAGCAGTTCTTC.

The CDR3 DNA reads as TGTGCCAGCAGTTACTCAGCAGGGGACAATTCACCCCTCCACTTT. Protein product: CASSYSAGDNSPLHF. This chain uses TRBV6-5 with TRBJ1-6, with D possibly matching TRBD1 (6 bases). The CDR3 spans 15 residues. CDR1 and CDR2 (germline): MNHEY, SVGAGI. The ends were cut back, 0 bases at V and 7 bases at J, with 10 bases in the middle.

CDR3 DNA sequence: TGCGCCAGCAGCTTGGCGCAGGGGGGGGCCTACGAGCAGTACTTC. Translation gives CASSLAQGGAYEQYF. The chain employs TRBV5-1 and TRBJ2-7; D tentatively reads TRBD1 or TRBD2 (7 bases each). CDR1 and CDR2 (germline): SGHRS, YFSETQ. Trimming removed 0 bases from V and 2 bases from J, with 12 bases in between. CDR3 size: 15 residues.

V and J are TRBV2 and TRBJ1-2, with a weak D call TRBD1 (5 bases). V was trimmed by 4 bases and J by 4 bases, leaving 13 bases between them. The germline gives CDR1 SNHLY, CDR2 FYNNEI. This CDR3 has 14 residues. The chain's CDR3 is CASSGAQGPYGYTF. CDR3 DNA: TGTGCCAGCAGTGGGGCTCAGGGACCCTATGGCTACACCTTC.